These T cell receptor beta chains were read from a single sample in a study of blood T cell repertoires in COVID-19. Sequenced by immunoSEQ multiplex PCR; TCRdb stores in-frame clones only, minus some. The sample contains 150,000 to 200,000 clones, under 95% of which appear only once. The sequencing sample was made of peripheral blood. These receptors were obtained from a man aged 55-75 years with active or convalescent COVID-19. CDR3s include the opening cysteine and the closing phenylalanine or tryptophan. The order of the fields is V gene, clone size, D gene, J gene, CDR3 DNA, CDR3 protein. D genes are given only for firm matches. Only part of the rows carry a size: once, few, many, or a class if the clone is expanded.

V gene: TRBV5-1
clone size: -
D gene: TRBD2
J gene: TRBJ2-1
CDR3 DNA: TGCGCCAGCAGCATTAGCGGGGGGTCCTACAATGAGCAGTTCTTC
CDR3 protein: CASSISGGSYNEQFF

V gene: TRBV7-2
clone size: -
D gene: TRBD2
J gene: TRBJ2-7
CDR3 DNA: TGTGCCAGCAGCGGGATAGCGGGGGGACAATCCTACGAGCAGTACTTC
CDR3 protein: CASSGIAGGQSYEQYF

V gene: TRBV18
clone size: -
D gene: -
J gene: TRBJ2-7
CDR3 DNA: TGTGCCAGCTCACCTGACAGAATCTACGAGCAGTACTTC
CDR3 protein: CASSPDRIYEQYF

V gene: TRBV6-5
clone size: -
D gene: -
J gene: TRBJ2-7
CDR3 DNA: TGTGCCAGCCCCCGTGGTCTGGGGGCGCCCTACGAGCAGTACTTC
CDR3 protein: CASPRGLGAPYEQYF

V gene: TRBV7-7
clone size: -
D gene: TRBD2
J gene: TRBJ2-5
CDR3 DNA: TGTGCCAGCAGCCGTTCCTGGACTAGCGGGGGGGGTCGGGAGACCCAGTACTTC
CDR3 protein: CASSRSWTSGGGRETQYF

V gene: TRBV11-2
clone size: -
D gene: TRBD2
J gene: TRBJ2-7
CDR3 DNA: TGTGCCAGCAGATTTAGCGGGGGGGCCTCCGAGCAGTACTTC
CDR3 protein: CASRFSGGASEQYF

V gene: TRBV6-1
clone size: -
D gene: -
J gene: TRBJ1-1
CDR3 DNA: TGTGCCAGCAGTGAAAGGGGATTGAACACTGAAGCTTTCTTT
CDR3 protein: CASSERGLNTEAFF

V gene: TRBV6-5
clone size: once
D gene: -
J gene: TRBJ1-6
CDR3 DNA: TGTGCCAGCAGTCCGGGGAACTATTCACCCCTCCACTTT
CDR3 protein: CASSPGNYSPLHF

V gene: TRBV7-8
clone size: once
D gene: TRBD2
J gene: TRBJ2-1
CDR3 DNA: TGTGCCAGCAGCTTGTATATGTATTTACTAGCGGGGCACAATGAGCAGTTCTTC
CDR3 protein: CASSLYMYLLAGHNEQFF

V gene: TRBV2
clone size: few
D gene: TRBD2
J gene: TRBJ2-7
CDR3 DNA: TGTGCCAGCGGGGGACTAGCGGGCTACGAGCAGTACTTC
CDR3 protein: CASGGLAGYEQYF

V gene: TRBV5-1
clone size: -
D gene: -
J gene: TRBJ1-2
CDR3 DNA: TGCGCCAGCAGCTTGGCCCCAGGGTCCTATGGCTACACCTTC
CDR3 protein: CASSLAPGSYGYTF

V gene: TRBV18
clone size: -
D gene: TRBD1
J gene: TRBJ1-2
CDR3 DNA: TGTGCCAGCTCACCGGACACAGGGGGCAACTATGGCTACACCTTC
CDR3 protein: CASSPDTGGNYGYTF

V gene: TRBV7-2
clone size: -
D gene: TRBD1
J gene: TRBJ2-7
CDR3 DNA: TGTGCCAGCAGCTCCCGACAGGGGGGCTACGAGCAGTACTTC
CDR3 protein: CASSSRQGGYEQYF

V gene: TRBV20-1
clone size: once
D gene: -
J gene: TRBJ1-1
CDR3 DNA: TGCAGTGCTAGTCCGACGGGGGCTGAAGCTTTCTTT
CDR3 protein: CSASPTGAEAFF

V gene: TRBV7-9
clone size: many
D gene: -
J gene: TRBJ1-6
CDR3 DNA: TGTGCCAGCAGCCGTAATTCACCCCTCCACTTT
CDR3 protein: CASSRNSPLHF

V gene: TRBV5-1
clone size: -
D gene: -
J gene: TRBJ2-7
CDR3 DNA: TGCGCCAGCAGCCAGGGATACAAGCCCCACTACGAGCAGTACTTC
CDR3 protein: CASSQGYKPHYEQYF

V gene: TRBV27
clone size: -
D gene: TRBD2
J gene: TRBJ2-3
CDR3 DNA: TGTGCCAGCAGTTACCGCCCGCAGCGGGGGTTCACAGATACGCAGTATTTT
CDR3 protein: CASSYRPQRGFTDTQYF

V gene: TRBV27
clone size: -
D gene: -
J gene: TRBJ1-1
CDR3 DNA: TGTGCCAGCAAACAACAGGGTTCCACTGAAGCTTTCTTT
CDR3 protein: CASKQQGSTEAFF

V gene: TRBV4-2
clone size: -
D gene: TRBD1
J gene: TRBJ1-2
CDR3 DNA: TGTGCCAGCAGCCAGCCGGGACAGGGGGCGGGTGGCTACACCTTC
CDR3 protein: CASSQPGQGAGGYTF

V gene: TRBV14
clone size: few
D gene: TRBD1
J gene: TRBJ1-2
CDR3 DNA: TGTGCCAGCAGGGCCTCCGGGACAGGCAGACGCGGCTACACCTTC
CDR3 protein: CASRASGTGRRGYTF

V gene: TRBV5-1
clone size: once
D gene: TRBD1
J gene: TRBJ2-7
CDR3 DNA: TGCGCCAGTGCCTATGGGACAGGGGCGCGCGAGCAGTACTTC
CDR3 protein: CASAYGTGAREQYF

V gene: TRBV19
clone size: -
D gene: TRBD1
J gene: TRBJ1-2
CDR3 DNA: TGTGCCAGTAAAAGGGTACAGGGGGCGCGAGGCTATGGCTACACCTTC
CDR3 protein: CASKRVQGARGYGYTF

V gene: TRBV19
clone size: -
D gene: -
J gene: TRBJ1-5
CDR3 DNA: TGTGCCAGTAGTGACAATTCCAATCAGCCCCAGCATTTT
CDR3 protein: CASSDNSNQPQHF

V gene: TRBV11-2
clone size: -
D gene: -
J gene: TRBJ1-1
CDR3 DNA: TGTGCCAGCAGCTTACAGGTCATGAACACTGAAGCTTTCTTT
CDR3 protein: CASSLQVMNTEAFF

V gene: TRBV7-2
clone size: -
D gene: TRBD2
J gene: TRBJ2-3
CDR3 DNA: TGTGCCAGCAGCTTAGTGCCGGGGGGAGGGAGCACAGATACGCAGTATTTT
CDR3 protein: CASSLVPGGGSTDTQYF

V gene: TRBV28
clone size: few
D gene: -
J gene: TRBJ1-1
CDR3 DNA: TGTGCCAGCATCTCAATTGGGGGGGGGACTGAAGCTTTCTTT
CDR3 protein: CASISIGGGTEAFF

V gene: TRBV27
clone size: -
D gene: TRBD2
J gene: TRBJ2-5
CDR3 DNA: TGTGCCAGCAGTTTGGGCGGGAGGGCCAGGGAGACCCAGTACTTC
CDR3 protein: CASSLGGRARETQYF

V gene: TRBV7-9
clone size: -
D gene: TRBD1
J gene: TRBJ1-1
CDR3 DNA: TGTGCCAGCTATACAGGGGCTGAAGCTTTCTTT
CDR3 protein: CASYTGAEAFF

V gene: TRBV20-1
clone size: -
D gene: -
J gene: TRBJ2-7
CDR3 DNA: TGCAGTGCTAGTTGGGGGGGCCTACGTTTGGAGCAGTACTTC
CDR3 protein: CSASWGGLRLEQYF

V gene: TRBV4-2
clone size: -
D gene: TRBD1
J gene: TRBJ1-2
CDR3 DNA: TGTGCCAGCAGCCACCCGACAGGGAAGAACTATGGCTACACCTTC
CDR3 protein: CASSHPTGKNYGYTF

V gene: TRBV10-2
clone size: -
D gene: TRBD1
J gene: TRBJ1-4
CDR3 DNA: TGCGCCAGCAGGGACGGGACAGGGTTTGCAAAACTGTTTTTT
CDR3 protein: CASRDGTGFAKLFF

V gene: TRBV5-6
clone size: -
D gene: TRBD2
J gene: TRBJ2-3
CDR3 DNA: TGTGCCAGCAGCTTGCGGCTAGCGGGGGGACCAGATACGCAGTATTTT
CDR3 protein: CASSLRLAGGPDTQYF

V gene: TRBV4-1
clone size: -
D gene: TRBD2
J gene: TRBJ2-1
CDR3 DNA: TGCGCCAGCAGCCAAATCTCGGAGCGGGAGCTGTACAATGAGCAGTTCTTC
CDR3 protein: CASSQISERELYNEQFF

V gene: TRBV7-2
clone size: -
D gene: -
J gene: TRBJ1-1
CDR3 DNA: TGTGCCAGCAGCTTAACACCCGGGGGCACTGAAGCTTTCTTT
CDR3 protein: CASSLTPGGTEAFF

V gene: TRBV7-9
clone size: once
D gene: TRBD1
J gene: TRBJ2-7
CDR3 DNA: TGTGCCAGCAGCCAAGGACAGGGCGGCGAGCAGTACTTC
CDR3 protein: CASSQGQGGEQYF

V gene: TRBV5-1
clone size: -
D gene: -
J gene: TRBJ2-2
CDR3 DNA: TGCGCCAGCAGCCAAGGGACAACGAACACCGGGGAGCTGTTTTTT
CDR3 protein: CASSQGTTNTGELFF

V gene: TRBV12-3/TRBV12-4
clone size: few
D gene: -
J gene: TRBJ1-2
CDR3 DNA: TGTGCCAGCAGTTTCTCCTTTTATGGCTACACCTTC
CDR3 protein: CASSFSFYGYTF

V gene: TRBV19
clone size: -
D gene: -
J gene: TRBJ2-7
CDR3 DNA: TGTGCCAGTAGTACCGACAGGCCCTCGGGGGGCGAGCAGTACTTC
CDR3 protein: CASSTDRPSGGEQYF

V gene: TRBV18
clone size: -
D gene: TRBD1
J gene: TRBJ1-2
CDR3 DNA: TGTGCCAGCTCACCCGGGACAGGGTCAAATGGCTACACCTTC
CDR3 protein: CASSPGTGSNGYTF

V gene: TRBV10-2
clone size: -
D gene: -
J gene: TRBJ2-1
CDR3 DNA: TGCGCCAGCAGTGAGTCGACGCGGGACGAGCAGTTCTTC
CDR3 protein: CASSESTRDEQFF

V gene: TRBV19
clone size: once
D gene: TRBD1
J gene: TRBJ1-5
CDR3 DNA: TGTGCCAGTAGTATAGAAGGACAGGGCGGAAATCAGCCCCAGCATTTT
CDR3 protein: CASSIEGQGGNQPQHF

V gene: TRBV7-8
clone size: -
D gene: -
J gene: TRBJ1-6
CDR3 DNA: TGTGCCAGCAGCTTAGAAGGTGGGGGGAGCTCCTATAATTCACCCCTCCACTTT
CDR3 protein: CASSLEGGGSSYNSPLHF

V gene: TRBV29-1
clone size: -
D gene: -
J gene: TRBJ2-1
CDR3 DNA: TGCAGCGTTGGAGGCTCCTACAATGAGCAGTTCTTC
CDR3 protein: CSVGGSYNEQFF

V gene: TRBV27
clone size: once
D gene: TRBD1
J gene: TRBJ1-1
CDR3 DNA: TGTGCCAGCAGTTTAACCCCTGCAGGGGGCACTGAAGCTTTCTTT
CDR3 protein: CASSLTPAGGTEAFF

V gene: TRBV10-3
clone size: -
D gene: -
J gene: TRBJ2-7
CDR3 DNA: TGTGCCATCAGCGAGGGGCAGGGCTACGAGCAGTACTTC
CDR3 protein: CAISEGQGYEQYF

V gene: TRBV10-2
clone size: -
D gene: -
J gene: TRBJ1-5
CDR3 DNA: TGCGCCAGCAGTGGTCAAGGGTTAGGGAGTAATCAGCCCCAGCATTTT
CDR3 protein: CASSGQGLGSNQPQHF

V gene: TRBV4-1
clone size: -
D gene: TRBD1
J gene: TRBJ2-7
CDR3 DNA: TGCGCCAGCAGCCAAGATCGGGACAGCTCCTACGAGCAGTACTTC
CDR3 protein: CASSQDRDSSYEQYF

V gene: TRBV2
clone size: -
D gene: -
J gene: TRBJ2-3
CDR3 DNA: TGTGCCAGCAGTGATGGGCGGGCCTCTAGCACAGATACGCAGTATTTT
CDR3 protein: CASSDGRASSTDTQYF

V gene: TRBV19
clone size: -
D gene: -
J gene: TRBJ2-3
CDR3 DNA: TGTGCCAGTAGTATACCCCCCGTGTTTGCGGGAAAGGCCGATACGCAGTATTTT
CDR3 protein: CASSIPPVFAGKADTQYF

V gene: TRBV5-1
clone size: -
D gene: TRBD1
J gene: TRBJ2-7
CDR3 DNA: TGCGCCAGCAGCTTGGGACAGGGGGCTAGGTCCTACGAGCAGTACTTC
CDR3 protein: CASSLGQGARSYEQYF